This T cell receptor beta chain was sequenced in a study of blood T cell repertoires in COVID-19 (dated by TCRdb to the early 2020s). The study in broad terms: Collaborator samples came from the United States, Italy and Spain and covered acute and convalescent phases of COVID-19. The prospective study material was composed of cDNA or gDNA derived from T cells, B-cell-depleted T cells, or PBMCs. Deeply sampled blood TCRbeta repertoires from subjects exposed to, actively infected with, or recovered from COVID-19 were included in the dataset. The repertoires were released in a freely available public database intended as a resource for research on the immune response to SARS-CoV-2. Samples came from the ongoing ImmuneRACE study (first 160 participants) plus 1,254 subjects from 6 global collaborators. Sample metadata almost always included a de-identified subject ID, COVID-19 status, age in years and sex. Where available, HLA class I and class II types were obtained from metadata supplied by the sample provider rather than from assay-based typing.

What the research found in general, with its limitations: The quantity of clinical and demographic metadata differed by source and by participant and was supplied without curation.

With respect to this clone: Its antigen is still unknown. Base qualities are not at hand, and no much larger clone is one base apart.

Whole blood was collected in K2EDTA tubes by collaborating institutions according to the institutions' own protocols. For TCRbeta analysis, collaborators shipped samples in one of three forms: frozen whole blood, isolated PBMCs, or DNA extracted from either of those sample types. TCRbeta CDR3 regions were amplified from genomic DNA by means of the immunoSEQ Assay, a bias-controlled multiplex PCR. Regarding the original processing steps: The number of nucleated cells in each sample was estimated from the amplification of reference gene primers within the assay. To quantify the absolute abundance of each unique TCRbeta CDR3 rearrangement, sequence reads were collapsed and filtered. For each sample, productive Simpson clonality was calculated as the square root of Simpson's diversity index across productive rearrangements. This is the immuneACCESS table as TCRdb keeps it, with only in-frame sequences that have V and J called. A part of the clones is gone; compared with another copy, unresolved V genes explain less than half, and the rest is unexplained. Clonal size and the V and J genes are those of that table, whereas D and trimming came from the DNA. The sample contains 95,000 to 120,000 clones, around 83% of them found a single time. The top ten clones comprise 3% to 3.5% of the sample.

The sequenced material came from peripheral blood. The clonotype originates from a man aged 35 to 55 with acute or convalescent COVID-19.

Here is the DNA: TGTGCCAGCAGCTTAGGGCACCTTAGCACAGATACGCAGTATTTT. It codes for CASSLGHLSTDTQYF. The chain is assembled from TRBV7-8 and TRBJ2-3, with the D gene not confidently named. CDR1 and CDR2 are drawn from the germline V gene: SGHVS, FQNEAQ. Trimming removed 1 base from V and 0 bases from J, leaving 8 bases between the germline ends. The CDR3 runs 15 residues from the cysteine to the phenylalanine. Only the CDR3 region is kept as DNA, spanning 45 bases read in frame from base 1.